Presented here are 8 T cell receptor beta chains from one specimen sequenced in a study of T cells in tuberculosis. The time point is: new active TB diagnosis, blood taken before or within 7 days of starting treatment. TCRdb's copy holds only in-frame clones and misses some; the assay was immunoSEQ multiplex PCR. The data hold 30,000 or so clones, with about 92% observed a single time. This material consisted of PBMCs, taken at tuberculosis diagnosis. Receptor source: an adult with tuberculosis. Some clones in this sample may be carry-over from other donors' samples.

The gene calls are TRBV7-6 and TRBJ1-4; the match to TRBD1 covers 9 bases. The V gene's germline CDR1 is SGHVS and CDR2 FNYEAQ. The CDR3 covers 16 residues. Trimming at V came to 5 bases and at J to 8 bases, leaving 12 bases not matched to a gene. In DNA, the CDR3 is TGTGCCAGCAGCCTCGGACCGGGACAGGGAAACGAAAAACTGTTTTTT. As protein: CASSLGPGQGNEKLFF.

The chain joins TRBV7-2 to TRBJ1-1, with D maybe TRBD1 (6 bases). The V end was cut by 1 base, the J end by 2 bases, with 17 bases between. Germline lookup yields CDR1 SGHTA and CDR2 FQGNSA. The CDR3 length is 17 residues. Here the CDR3 DNA reads TGTGCCAGCAGCTTAGAACAGGGCTTCCTTACCAACACTGAAGCTTTCTTT. Protein product: CASSLEQGFLTNTEAFF.

The chain has TRBV6-5 and TRBJ1-6; D unresolved. Germline V gives CDR1 MNHEY, CDR2 SVGAGI. The CDR3 extends over 12 amino acids. The ends were cut back, 6 bases at V and 8 bases at J, with 8 bases in the middle. The CDR3 DNA follows: TGTGCCAGCAGAGGGCGGGATTCACCCCTCCACTTT. Its translation is CASRGRDSPLHF.

The J gene is TRBJ1-1, the V gene TRBV7-9; unclear D gene. Trimming took 1 base from V and 11 from J, leaving 14 bases between them. Looked up from germline, CDR1 is SEHNR and CDR2 is FQNEAQ (reference sequence). CDR3 length: 13 amino acids. CDR3 protein: CASSLEEGLAAFF. CDR3 bases: TGTGCCAGCAGCTTAGAAGAGGGATTGGCGGCTTTCTTT.

V and J are TRBV7-8 and TRBJ1-2, with 7 bases that match TRBD1. Germline V gives CDR1 SGHVS, CDR2 FQNEAQ. The CDR3 is 14 amino acids. Trimming at V came to 6 bases and at J to 3 bases, leaving 7 bases not matched to a gene. CDR3 DNA: TGTGCCAGCAGAGCCGGGACAGCCGACTATGGCTACACCTTC. This sequence encodes CASRAGTADYGYTF.

The chain recombines TRBV15 with TRBJ1-1, with D maybe TRBD1 (6 bases). V lost 2 bases, J lost 3 bases, and 10 bases lay in between. From germline, CDR1 is LNHNV and CDR2 YYDKDF (reference sequence). The CDR3 contains 14 residues. CDR3 protein: CATSRWTVDTEAFF. In nucleotides, the CDR3 is TGTGCCACCAGCAGATGGACAGTTGACACTGAAGCTTTCTTT.

The chain joins TRBV5-1 to TRBJ2-7; TRBD1 matches at 9 bases. This CDR3 is built from 16 residues. Germline V lookup: CDR1 SGHRS, CDR2 YFSETQ. After removal of 0 bases from V and 4 bases from J, the junction contained 8 bases not matched to a gene. CDR3 in amino acids: CASSLAIGTGSYEQYF. CDR3 DNA sequence: TGCGCCAGCAGCTTGGCGATCGGGACAGGGTCTTACGAGCAGTACTTC. Filled out from reference TRBV5-1 and TRBJ2-7, the complete variable domain reads KAGVTQTPRYLIKTRGQQVTLSCSPISGHRSVSWYQQTPGQGLQFLFEYFSETQRNKGNFPGRFSGRQFSNSRSEMNVSTLELGDSALYLCASSLAIGTGSYEQYFGPGTRLTVT.

J is TRBJ1-5 and V is TRBV18; D is perhaps TRBD1 (5 bases). The CDR3 is made up of 16 amino acids. Deletions cut 0 bases from V and 2 bases from J, with 11 bases between. Looked up from germline, CDR1 is KGHSH and CDR2 is LQKENI. DNA of the CDR3: TGTGCCAGCTCACCACCGGGGGGAGGGGGCAATCAGCCCCAGCATTTT. It translates to CASSPPGGGGNQPQHF.